This T cell receptor beta chain was recorded in a study of T cell changes during pregnancy in multiple sclerosis. Only in-frame clones appear in the TCRdb table, and some are missing; sequencing was by immunoSEQ multiplex PCR. The sample records tens of thousands of clones, roughly 94% being singletons. The CDR3 totals 15 residues. With 0 bases removed from V and 6 bases from J, the gap between germline ends came to 13 bases. Germline V lookup: CDR1 SGDLS, CDR2 YYNGEE. This receptor was identified in a female donor with multiple sclerosis, enrolled in a pregnancy study. Sequenced material: peripheral blood, taken in the third trimester of pregnancy. The rearrangement joins TRBV9 to TRBJ2-1, with D tentatively TRBD2 (6 bases). CDR3 DNA: TGTGCCAGCAGCGTAGTAGGCGGGGCGGGCAATGAGCAGTTCTTC. Its protein product is CASSVVGGAGNEQFF.